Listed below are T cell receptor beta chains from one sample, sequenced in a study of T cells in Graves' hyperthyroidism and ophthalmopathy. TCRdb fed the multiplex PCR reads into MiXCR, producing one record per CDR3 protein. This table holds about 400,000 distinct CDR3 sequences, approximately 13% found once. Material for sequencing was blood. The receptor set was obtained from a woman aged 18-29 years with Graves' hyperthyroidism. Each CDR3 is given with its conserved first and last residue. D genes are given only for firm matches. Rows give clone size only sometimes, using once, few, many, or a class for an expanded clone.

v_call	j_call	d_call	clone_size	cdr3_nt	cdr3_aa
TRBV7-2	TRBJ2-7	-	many	TGTGCCAGCAGCTTAGCGCCCACCTACGAGCAGTACTTC	CASSLAPTYEQYF
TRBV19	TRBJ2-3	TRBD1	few	TGTGCCAGTAGTACCGGACAGGCGATACCGCGTAGCACAGATACGCAGTATTTT	CASSTGQAIPRSTDTQYF
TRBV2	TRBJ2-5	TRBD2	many	TGTGCCAGCAGTGAAGCGCTGAGCGGGAACGGACAGTACTTC	CASSEALSGNGQYF
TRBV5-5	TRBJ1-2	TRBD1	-	TGTGCCAGCAGATCACAGGGGAGGGACTATGGCTACACCTTC	CASRSQGRDYGYTF
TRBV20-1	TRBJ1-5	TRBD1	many	TGCAGTGCTGCCCCCGGGACAGGGAATCAGCCCCAGCATTTT	CSAAPGTGNQPQHF
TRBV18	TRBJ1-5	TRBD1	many	TGTGCCAGCTCGGTGGCAGGGGGAGGACAGCCCCAGCATTTT	CASSVAGGGQPQHF
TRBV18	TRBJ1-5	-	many	TGTGCCAGCTCACCTCTAGGGGGCAATCAGCCCCAGCATTTT	CASSPLGGNQPQHF
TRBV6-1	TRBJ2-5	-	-	TGTGCCACCCCCCCCGGGTGGCCCCAGTACTTC	CATPPGWPQYF
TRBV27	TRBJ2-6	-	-	TGTGCCAGCAGTTTCCTTTACAAGAGCTCTGGGGCCAACGTCCTGACTTTC	CASSFLYKSSGANVLTF
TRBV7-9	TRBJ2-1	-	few	TGTGCCAGCAGCTTAATGGCTAGTAAGAATGAGCAGTTCTTC	CASSLMASKNEQFF
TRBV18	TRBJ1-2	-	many	TGTGCCAGCTCAAGGCAGCGAGAGGGTGGCTACACCTTC	CASSRQREGGYTF
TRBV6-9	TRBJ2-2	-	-	TGTGCCAGCAGTTACCCGTACCCTACGGCGGACGAAGGTACCGGGGAGCTGTTTTTT	CASSYPYPTADEGTGELFF
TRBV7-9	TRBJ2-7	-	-	TGTGCCAGCAGCCACCCGAGACAACCCTACGAGCAGTACTTC	CASSHPRQPYEQYF
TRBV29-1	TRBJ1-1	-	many	TGCAGCGTTGGGGGACTCCTACCGGGGGCTTTCTTT	CSVGGLLPGAFF
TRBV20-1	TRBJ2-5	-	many	TGCAGTGCTAGATGGTGGGGTAGAGAGGAGACCCAGTACTTC	CSARWWGREETQYF
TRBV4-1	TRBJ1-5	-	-	TGCGCCAGCAGCCAAGGGAATGGAGGGGGAAGGGGTCAGCCCCAGCATTTT	CASSQGNGGGRGQPQHF
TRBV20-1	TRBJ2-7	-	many	TGCAGTGCAAGGACACCCTCCTACGAGCAGTACTTC	CSARTPSYEQYF
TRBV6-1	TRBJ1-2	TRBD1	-	TGTGCCAGCTCGACAGTGGACAGGGACTATGGCTACACCTTC	CASSTVDRDYGYTF
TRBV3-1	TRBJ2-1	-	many	TGTGCCAGCAGTCGGGACCGCAGCTCCTACAATGAGCAGTTCTTC	CASSRDRSSYNEQFF
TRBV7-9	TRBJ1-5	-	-	TGTGCCAGCAGCTTAACGCAGGGGAACCGGCCCCAGCATTTT	CASSLTQGNRPQHF
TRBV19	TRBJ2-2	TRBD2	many	TGTGCCAGTAGTATATACCCCGGTAGCGGGGACGACACCGGGGAGCTGTTTTTT	CASSIYPGSGDDTGELFF
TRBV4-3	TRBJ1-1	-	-	TGCGCCAGCAGCCAAGGGGTAGGGAACACTGAAGCTTTCTTT	CASSQGVGNTEAFF
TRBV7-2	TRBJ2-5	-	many	TGTGCCAGCAGCTTAGGCCAGGGAAGGTTGGGAAAAGAGACCCAGTACTTC	CASSLGQGRLGKETQYF
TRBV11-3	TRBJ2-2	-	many	TGTGCCAGCAGATCAGGGCCAAACACCGGGGAGCTGTTTTTT	CASRSGPNTGELFF
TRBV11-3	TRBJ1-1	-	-	TGTGCCAGCAGCCCCTCCCAAGACGGGAACACTGAAGCTTTCTTT	CASSPSQDGNTEAFF